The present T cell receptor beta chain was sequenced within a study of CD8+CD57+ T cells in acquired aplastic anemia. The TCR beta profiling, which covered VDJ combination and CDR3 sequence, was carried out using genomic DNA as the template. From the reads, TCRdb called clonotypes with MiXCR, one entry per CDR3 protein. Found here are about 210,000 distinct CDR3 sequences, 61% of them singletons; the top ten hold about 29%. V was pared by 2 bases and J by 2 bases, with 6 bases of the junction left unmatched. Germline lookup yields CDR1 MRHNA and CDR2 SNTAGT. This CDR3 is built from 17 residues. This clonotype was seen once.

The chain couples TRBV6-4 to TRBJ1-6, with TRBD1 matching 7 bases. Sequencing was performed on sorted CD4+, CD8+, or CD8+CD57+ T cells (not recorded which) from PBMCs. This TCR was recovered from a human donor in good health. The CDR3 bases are TGTGCCAGCAGTGACCCAGCGGGACAGCCCTATAATTCACCCCTCCACTTT. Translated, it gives CASSDPAGQPYNSPLHF.